The entry below gives a single TCR beta chain sequence along with its context. Its matching antigen is unknown. This sample's TCRbeta library carried unique molecular identifier barcodes. TCRdb recomputed calls from the PCR reads with MiXCR, one row per CDR3 protein. Found here are under 400,000 distinct CDR3 sequences, around 25% of them singletons; the top ten hold approximately 11%. The data were taken from a study of T-cell reconstitution after alpha-beta-depleted transplantation in children. Study results and limitations: Reported findings indicate that, about two months after transplant, alpha-beta T cells came from several hundred expanded clones, which were derived from non-depleted graft cells.

CDR1 SGDLS and CDR2 YYNGEE come from the germline V gene. Trimming removed 4 bases from V and 7 bases from J; junction bases left unmatched: 7. The CDR3 sequence is 14 residues long. V and J are TRBV9 and TRBJ2-2; 7 nucleotides agree with TRBD1. The receptor was isolated from a male patient under 18 who had a stem cell transplant for acute lymphoblastic leukemia, so the T cells may come from the graft donor. Sequences were derived from PBMCs, mostly from graft donor cells, sampled 180 days after TCRalphabeta/CD19-depleted stem cell transplant. The CDR3 loop reads CASSFRQGNGELFF. DNA for the CDR3: TGTGCCAGCAGCTTCCGACAGGGCAACGGGGAGCTGTTTTTT.